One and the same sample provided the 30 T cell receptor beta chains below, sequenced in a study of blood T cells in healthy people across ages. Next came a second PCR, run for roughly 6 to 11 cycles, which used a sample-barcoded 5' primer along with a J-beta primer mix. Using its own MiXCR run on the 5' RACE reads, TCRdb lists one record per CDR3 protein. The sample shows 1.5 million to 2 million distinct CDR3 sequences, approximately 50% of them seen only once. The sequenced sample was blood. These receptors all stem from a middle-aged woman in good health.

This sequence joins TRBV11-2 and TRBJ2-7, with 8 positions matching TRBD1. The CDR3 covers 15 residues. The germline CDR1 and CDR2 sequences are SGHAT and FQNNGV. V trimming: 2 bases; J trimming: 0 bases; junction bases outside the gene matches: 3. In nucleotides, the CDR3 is TGTGCCAGCAGCTTAATCCAGGGGGCCTCCTACGAGCAGTACTTC. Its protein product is CASSLIQGASYEQYF.

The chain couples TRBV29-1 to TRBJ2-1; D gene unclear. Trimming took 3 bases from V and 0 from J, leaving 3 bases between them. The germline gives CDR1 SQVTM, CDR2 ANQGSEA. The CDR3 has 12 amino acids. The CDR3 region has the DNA TGCAGCGTTGACCCCTCCTACAATGAGCAGTTCTTC. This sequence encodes CSVDPSYNEQFF.

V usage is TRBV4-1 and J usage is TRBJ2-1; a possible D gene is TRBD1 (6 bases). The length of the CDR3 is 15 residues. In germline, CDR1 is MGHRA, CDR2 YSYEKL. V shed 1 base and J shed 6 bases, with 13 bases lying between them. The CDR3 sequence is CASSQAAWGRNEQFF. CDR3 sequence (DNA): TGCGCCAGCAGCCAAGCTGCTTGGGGGCGCAATGAGCAGTTCTTC.

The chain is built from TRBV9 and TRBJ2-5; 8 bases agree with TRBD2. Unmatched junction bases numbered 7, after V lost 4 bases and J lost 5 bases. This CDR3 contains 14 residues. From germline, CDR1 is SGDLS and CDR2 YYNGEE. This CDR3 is CASSPSLAVETQYF. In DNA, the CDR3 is TGTGCCAGCAGCCCATCACTAGCGGTGGAGACCCAGTACTTC.

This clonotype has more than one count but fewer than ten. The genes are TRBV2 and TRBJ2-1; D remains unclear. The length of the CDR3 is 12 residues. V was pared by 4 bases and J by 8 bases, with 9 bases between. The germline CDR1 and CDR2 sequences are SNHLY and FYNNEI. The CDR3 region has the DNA TGTGCCAGCAGTGTACTCTTGTATGAGCAGTTCTTC. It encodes CASSVLLYEQFF.

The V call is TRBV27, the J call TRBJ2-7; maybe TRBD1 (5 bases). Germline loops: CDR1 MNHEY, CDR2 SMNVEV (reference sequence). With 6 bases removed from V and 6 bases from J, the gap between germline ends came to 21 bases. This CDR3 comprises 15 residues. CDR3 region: CASRSAPRRAGEQYF. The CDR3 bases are TGTGCCAGCAGATCAGCACCCCGCAGGGCTGGCGAGCAGTACTTC.

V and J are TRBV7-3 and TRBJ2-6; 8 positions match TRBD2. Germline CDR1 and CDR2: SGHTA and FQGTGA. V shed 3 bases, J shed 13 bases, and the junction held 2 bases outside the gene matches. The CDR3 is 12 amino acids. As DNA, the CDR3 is TGTGCCAGCAGCTTTCGGGAGGGAGTCCTGACTTTC. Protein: CASSFREGVLTF.

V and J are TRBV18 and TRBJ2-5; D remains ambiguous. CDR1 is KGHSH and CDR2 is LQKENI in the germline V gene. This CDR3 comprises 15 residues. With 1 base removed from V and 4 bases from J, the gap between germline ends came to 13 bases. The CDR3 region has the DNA TGTGCCAGCTCACCACGTCAGGCAGATGGAGAGACCCAGTACTTC. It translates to CASSPRQADGETQYF.

CDR3 sequence (DNA): TGTGCCAGCAGTTACTCAAGGCGAGGCGGGGGTGGATACAATGAGCAGTTCTTC. Encoded protein: CASSYSRRGGGGYNEQFF. This chain joins TRBV6-2 or TRBV6-3 and TRBJ2-1, with 7 nucleotides matching TRBD2. Germline V gene lookup returns CDR1 MNHEY and CDR2 SVGEGT. V was pared by 0 bases and J by 4 bases, with 12 bases of the junction left unmatched. CDR3 length: 18 residues.

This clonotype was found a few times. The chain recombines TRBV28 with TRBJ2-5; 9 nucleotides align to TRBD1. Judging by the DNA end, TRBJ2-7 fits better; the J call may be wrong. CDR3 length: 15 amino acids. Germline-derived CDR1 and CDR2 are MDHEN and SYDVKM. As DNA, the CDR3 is TGTGCCAGCACCCGTCCGGGACAGGGTGAGGGCGAGCAGTACTTC. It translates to CASTRPGQGEGEQYF.

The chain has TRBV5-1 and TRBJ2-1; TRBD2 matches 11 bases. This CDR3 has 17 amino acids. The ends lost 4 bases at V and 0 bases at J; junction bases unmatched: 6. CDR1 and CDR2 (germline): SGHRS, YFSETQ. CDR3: CASSVLAGVSSYNEQFF. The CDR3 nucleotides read TGCGCCAGCAGCGTACTAGCGGGGGTTAGCTCCTACAATGAGCAGTTCTTC.

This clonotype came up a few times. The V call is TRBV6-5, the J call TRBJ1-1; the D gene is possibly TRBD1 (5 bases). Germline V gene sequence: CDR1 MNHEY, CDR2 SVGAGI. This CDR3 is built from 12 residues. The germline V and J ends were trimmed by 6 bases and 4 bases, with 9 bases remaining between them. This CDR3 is CASSRRGTEAFF. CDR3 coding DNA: TGTGCCAGCAGCCGTAGGGGCACTGAAGCTTTCTTT.

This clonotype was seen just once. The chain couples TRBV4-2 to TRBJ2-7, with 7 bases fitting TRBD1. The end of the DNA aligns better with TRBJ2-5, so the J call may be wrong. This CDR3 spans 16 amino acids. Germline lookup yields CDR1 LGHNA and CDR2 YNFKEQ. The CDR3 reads CVGSHHQGTVEETQYF. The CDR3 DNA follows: TGTGTCGGCAGCCACCACCAAGGGACAGTGGAAGAGACCCAGTACTTC.

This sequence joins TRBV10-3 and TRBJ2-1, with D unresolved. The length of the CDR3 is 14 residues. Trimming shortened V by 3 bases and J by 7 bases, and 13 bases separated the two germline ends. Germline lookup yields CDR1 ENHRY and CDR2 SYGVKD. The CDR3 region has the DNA TGTGCCATCAGTGATTGGAACAATAAGAATGAGCAGTTCTTC. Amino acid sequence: CAISDWNNKNEQFF.

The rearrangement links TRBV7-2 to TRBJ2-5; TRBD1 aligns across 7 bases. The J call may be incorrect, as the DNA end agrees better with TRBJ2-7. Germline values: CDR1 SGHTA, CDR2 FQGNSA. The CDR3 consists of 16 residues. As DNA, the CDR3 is TGTGCCAGCAGCCCCGCTTATCGGGACAGAAGATACGAGCAGTACTTC. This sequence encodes CASSPAYRDRRYEQYF.

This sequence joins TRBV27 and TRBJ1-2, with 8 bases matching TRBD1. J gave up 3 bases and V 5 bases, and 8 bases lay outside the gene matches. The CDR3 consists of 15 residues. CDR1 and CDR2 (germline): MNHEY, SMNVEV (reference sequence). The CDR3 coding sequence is TGTGCCAGCAGTAGGGCCGGGACAGGACACTATGGCTACACCTTC. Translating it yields CASSRAGTGHYGYTF.

DNA of the CDR3: TGTGCCAGCAGCCTACCACAGGGCCGCCAAGAGACCCAGTACTTC. Translating it yields CASSLPQGRQETQYF. The V and J genes are TRBV11-2 and TRBJ2-5, with D possibly being TRBD1 (6 bases). The germline V and J ends were trimmed by 5 bases and 1 base, with 14 bases remaining between them. Per germline, CDR1 SGHAT and CDR2 FQNNGV. This CDR3 is built from 15 residues.

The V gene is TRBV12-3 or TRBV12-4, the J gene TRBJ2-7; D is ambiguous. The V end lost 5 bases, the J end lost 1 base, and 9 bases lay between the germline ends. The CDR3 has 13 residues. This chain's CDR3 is CASSSSRSYEQYF. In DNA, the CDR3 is TGTGCCAGCAGTAGCTCTCGGTCCTACGAGCAGTACTTC.

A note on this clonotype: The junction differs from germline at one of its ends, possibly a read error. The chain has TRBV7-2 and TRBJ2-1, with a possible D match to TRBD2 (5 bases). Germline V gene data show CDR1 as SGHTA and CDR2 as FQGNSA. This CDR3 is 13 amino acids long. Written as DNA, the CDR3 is TGTGCCAGCGGCTTGGACTTTTACAATGAGCAGTTCTTC. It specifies CASGLDFYNEQFF.

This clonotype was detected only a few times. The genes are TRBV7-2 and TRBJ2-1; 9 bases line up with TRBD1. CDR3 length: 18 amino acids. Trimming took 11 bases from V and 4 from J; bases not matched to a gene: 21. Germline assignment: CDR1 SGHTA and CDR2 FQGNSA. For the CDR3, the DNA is TGTGCCGGTATCCGGGACAGGGAAGCTCGGTCCCGTTACAATGAGCAGTTCTTC. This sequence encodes CAGIRDREARSRYNEQFF.

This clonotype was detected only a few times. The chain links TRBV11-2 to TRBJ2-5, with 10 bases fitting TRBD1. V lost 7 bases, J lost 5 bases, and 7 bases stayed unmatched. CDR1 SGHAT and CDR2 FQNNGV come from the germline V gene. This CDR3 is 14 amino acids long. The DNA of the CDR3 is TGTGCCAGCACCGACATGACAGGGGGCGAGACCCAGTACTTC. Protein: CASTDMTGGETQYF.

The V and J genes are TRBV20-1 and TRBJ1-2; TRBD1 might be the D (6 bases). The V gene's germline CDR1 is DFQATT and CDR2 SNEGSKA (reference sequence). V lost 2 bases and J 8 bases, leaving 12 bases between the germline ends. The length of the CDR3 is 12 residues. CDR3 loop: CSARWDTRGYTF. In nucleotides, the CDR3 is TGCAGTGCTAGATGGGACACTCGGGGCTACACCTTC.

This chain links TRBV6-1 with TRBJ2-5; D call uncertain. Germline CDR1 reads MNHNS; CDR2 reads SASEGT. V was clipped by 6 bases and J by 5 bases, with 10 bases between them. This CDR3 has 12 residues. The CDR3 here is CASRPREETQYF. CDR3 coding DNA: TGTGCCAGCAGGCCGAGAGAGGAGACCCAGTACTTC.

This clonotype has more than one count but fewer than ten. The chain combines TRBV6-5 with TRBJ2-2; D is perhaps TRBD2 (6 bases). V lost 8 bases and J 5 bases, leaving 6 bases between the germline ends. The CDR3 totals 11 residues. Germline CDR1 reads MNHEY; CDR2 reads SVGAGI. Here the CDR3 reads CASGRTGELFF. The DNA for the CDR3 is TGTGCCAGCGGGAGGACCGGGGAGCTGTTTTTT.

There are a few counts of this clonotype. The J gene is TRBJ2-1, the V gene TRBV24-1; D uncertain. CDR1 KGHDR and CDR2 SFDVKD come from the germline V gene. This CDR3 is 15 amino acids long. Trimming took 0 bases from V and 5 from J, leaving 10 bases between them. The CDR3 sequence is CATSDLRARDNEQFF. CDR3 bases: TGTGCCACCAGTGATTTGCGGGCGCGCGACAATGAGCAGTTCTTC.

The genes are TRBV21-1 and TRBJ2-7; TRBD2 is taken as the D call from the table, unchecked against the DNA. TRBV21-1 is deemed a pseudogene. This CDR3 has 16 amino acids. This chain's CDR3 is CASSSLLPGGTYEQYF. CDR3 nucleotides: TGTGCCAGCAGCAGCCTTCTTCCAGGCGGGACCTACGAGCAGTACTTC.

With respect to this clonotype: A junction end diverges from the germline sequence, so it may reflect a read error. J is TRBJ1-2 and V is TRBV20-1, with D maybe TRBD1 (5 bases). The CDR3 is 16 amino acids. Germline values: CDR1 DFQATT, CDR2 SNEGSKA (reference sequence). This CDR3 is CSARVPLTLGVYGYTF. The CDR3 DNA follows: TGCAGTGCCAGAGTCCCTCTCACCCTAGGGGTCTATGGCTACACCTTC.

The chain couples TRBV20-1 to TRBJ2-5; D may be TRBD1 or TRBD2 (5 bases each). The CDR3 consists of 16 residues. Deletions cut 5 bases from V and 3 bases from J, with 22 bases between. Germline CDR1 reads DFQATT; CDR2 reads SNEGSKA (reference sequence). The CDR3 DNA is TGCAGTGCTGTTCGGGACCACGAAGACCCCAAAGAGACCCAGTACTTC. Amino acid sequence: CSAVRDHEDPKETQYF.

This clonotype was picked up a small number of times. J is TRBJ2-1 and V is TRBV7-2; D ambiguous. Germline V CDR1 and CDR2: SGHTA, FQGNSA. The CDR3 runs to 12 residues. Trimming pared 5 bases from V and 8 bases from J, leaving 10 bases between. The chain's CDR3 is CASSPNRYEQFF. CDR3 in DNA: TGTGCCAGCAGCCCGAACAGATATGAGCAGTTCTTC.

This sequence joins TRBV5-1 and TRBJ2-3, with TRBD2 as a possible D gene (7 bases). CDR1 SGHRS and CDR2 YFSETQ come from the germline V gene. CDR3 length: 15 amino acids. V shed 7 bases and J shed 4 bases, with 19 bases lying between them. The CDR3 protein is CASGEGGGGPDTQYF. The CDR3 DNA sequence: TGCGCCAGCGGCGAAGGTGGGGGGGGCCCAGATACGCAGTATTTT. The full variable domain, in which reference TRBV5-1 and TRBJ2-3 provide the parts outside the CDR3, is KAGVTQTPRYLIKTRGQQVTLSCSPISGHRSVSWYQQTPGQGLQFLFEYFSETQRNKGNFPGRFSGRQFSNSRSEMNVSTLELGDSALYLCASGEGGGGPDTQYFGPGTRLTVL.